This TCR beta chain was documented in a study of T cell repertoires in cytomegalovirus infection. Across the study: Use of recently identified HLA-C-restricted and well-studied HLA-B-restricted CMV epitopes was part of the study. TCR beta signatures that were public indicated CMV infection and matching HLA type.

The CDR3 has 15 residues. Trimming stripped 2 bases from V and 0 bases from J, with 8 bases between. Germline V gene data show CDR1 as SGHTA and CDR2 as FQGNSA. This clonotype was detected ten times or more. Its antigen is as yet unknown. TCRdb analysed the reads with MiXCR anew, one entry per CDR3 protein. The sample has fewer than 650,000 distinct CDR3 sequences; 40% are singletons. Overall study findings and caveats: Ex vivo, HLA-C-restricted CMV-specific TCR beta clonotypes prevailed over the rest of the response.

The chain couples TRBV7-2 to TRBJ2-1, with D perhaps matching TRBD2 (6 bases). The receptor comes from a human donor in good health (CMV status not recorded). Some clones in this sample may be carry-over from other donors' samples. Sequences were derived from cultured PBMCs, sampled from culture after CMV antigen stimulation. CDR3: CASSLWGVSYNEQFF. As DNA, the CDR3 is TGTGCCAGCAGCTTATGGGGGGTCTCCTACAATGAGCAGTTCTTC.